This T cell receptor beta chain derives from a study of CDR3 diversity in severe acne. This CDR3 comprises 13 residues. Germline CDR1 reads LNHDA; CDR2 reads SQIVND (reference sequence). The germline V and J ends were trimmed by 4 bases and 4 bases, with 11 bases remaining between them. MiXCR, run by TCRdb on the PCR reads, gives a single entry per CDR3 protein. Found here are fewer than 90,000 distinct CDR3 sequences, 45% to 60% of them singletons; the top ten hold approximately 15%. Specimen: blood. The chain has TRBV19 and TRBJ2-7; D is undetermined. The receptor was isolated from a male donor in good health, without acne. The CDR3 nucleotides are TGTGCCAGTAGTACTCCGCTTCGTTACGAGCAGTACTTC. It is translated as CASSTPLRYEQYF.